This T cell receptor (beta chain) was recorded in a study of T cell clonotyping in hematopoietic cell transplantation. Study as a whole: Pretransplant recipient samples were taken after cytoreduction. Study conclusions and caveats: After transplant, recipient diversity fell while pathologically expanded clonotypes grew through day 180. At the given depth, recipient repertoires were over 95% de novo clonotypes.

To note about this clone: Its specificity is unknown.

This CDR3 has 18 residues. After removal of 2 bases from V and 2 bases from J, the junction contained 15 bases not matched to a gene. Germline CDR1 SGHRS, CDR2 YFSETQ. Sequencing was performed with immunoSEQ multiplex PCR; in TCRdb, only in-frame clones are kept and a portion is missing. Seen here are about 29,000 clones, about three quarters observed once, and the top ten hold less than 7.5%. As to time point: recipient sample about 28 days before transplant, after cytoreduction. Blood collection times were about day -28 and days 30, 100, 180 posttransplant. The chain uses TRBV5-1 and TRBJ1-2, with 7 nucleotides matching TRBD1. The receptor was isolated from a woman in her 30s with chronic myeloid leukemia. Some clones in this sample may be carry-over from other donors' samples. The sample in question was peripheral blood mononuclear cells, obtained before stem cell transplant. The DNA for the CDR3 is TGCGCCAGCAGCTTATATGGGACAGAGGAGGGGGGAAACTATGGCTACACCTTC. Translating gives CASSLYGTEEGGNYGYTF.